This T cell receptor beta chain originates from a study of blood T cells in healthy people across ages. The CDR3 has 17 residues. CDR1 is LGHNA and CDR2 is YSLEER in the germline V gene. The V gene end was trimmed by 0 bases and the J gene end by 2 bases; junction bases not matched to a gene: 8. Alongside a J-beta primer mix, a sample-barcoded 5' primer served in a second PCR lasting about 7 to 11 cycles. Via MiXCR, TCRdb re-called the 5' RACE reads, giving one row per CDR3 protein. The sample consists of around 500,000 distinct CDR3 sequences, more than 45% of them appearing once. The sequence came from a man older than 75 in good health. This chain connects TRBV4-3 to TRBJ2-3; 7 bases are a match to TRBD2. Sequencing was performed on blood. CDR3 sequence reads: CASSQEHPGLPTDTQYF. CDR3 in DNA: TGCGCCAGCAGCCAAGAGCATCCGGGACTACCCACAGATACGCAGTATTTT.